The 2 T cell receptor beta chains below were found in one sample sequenced in a study of shared clonotypes between healthy human individuals. Here immunoSEQ multiplex PCR was the method, and the copy in TCRdb shows in-frame clones only, minus some. The repertoire holds under 2,000,000 clones, with about 95% as singletons. Terminally differentiated effector memory CD45RA+ cells were excluded from the naive CD8 cells, which were CD45RO-negative and positively selected for CCR7. The sequenced material came from naive CD8+ T cells sorted from blood. These receptors were taken from a man between 18 and 35 years old in good health.

This CDR3 reads CASSLPGQGATNEKLFF. The CDR3 bases are TGTGCCAGCAGCCTCCCGGGACAGGGAGCAACTAATGAAAAACTGTTTTTT. The chain employs TRBV16 and TRBJ1-4; TRBD1 agrees at 9 bases. CDR1 KGHSY and CDR2 FQNENV come from the germline V gene. CDR3 length: 17 residues. Unmatched junction bases numbered 6, after V lost 4 bases and J lost 0 bases.

This sequence joins TRBV27 and TRBJ2-1; tentatively, D is TRBD2 (5 bases). This CDR3 contains 14 residues. V lost 6 bases to trimming and J lost 5 bases, with 14 bases between them. Germline V CDR1 and CDR2: MNHEY, SMNVEV (reference sequence). CDR3 loop: CASSPQLEHNEQFF. As DNA, the CDR3 is TGTGCCAGCAGCCCACAACTAGAGCACAATGAGCAGTTCTTC.